Listed below are T cell receptor beta chains from one sample, sequenced in a study of regulatory T cells in long-lasting Graves disease. In TCRdb, the multiplex PCR reads were re-called with MiXCR into one record per CDR3 protein. Counted here are approximately 490,000 distinct CDR3 sequences, around 15% occurring once; the ten biggest clones make up 12%. Separately, the same data were catalogued under a study of T cells in Graves' hyperthyroidism and ophthalmopathy.

Source: peripheral blood mononuclear cells (PBMCs), taken at new diagnosis, from a patient treated with antithyroid drugs. The receptors here all came from a man between 35 and 55 years old with Graves disease. Each CDR3 is given with its conserved first and last residue. The order of the fields is D gene, V gene, J gene, clone size, CDR3 DNA, CDR3 protein. D genes are given only for firm matches. The listing skips clone size in some rows; elsewhere it reads once, few, many or a size class.

>.|TRBV30|TRBJ2-1|many
TGTGCCTGGAGTTCGGGGGAGCAGTTCTTC
CAWSSGEQFF
>TRBD1|TRBV27|TRBJ2-7|.
TGTGCCAGCAGTTCACCGGACAGGGGGCCTTTAGAGCAGTACTTC
CASSSPDRGPLEQYF
>.|TRBV3-1|TRBJ1-6|many
TGTGCCAGCAGCCAAGATCCCTCCGATTCACCCCTCCACTTT
CASSQDPSDSPLHF
>.|TRBV3-1|TRBJ1-1|many
TGTGCCAGCAGCCACTGGGGGCAGGACACTGAAGCTTTCTTT
CASSHWGQDTEAFF
>TRBD2|TRBV24-1|TRBJ2-7|few
TGTGCCACCAGCGTAGGACTAGATGGGATCCACGAGCAGTACTTC
CATSVGLDGIHEQYF
>.|TRBV19|TRBJ2-7|.
TGTGCCAGTAGTACCCCCCCCTACGAGCAGTACTTC
CASSTPPYEQYF
>.|TRBV2|TRBJ1-1|many
TGTGCCAGCAGTGAGATTGTGTCGAACACTGAAGCTTTCTTT
CASSEIVSNTEAFF
>.|TRBV12-5|TRBJ2-3|.
TGTGCTAGTGGTTTGGTTCTGGCGGGTACATCAGATACGCAGTATTTT
CASGLVLAGTSDTQYF
>TRBD2|TRBV11-2|TRBJ2-1|many
TGTGCCAGCAGCTTAGTTCCTAGCGGGTTCTACAATGAGCAGTTCTTC
CASSLVPSGFYNEQFF
>.|TRBV7-9|TRBJ2-7|many
TGTGCCAGCAGCTTCGACCGTTACGAGCAGTACTTC
CASSFDRYEQYF
>.|TRBV28|TRBJ2-1|many
TGTGCCAGGACCTTAAAAAGGGTTAATGAGCAGTTCTTC
CARTLKRVNEQFF
>.|TRBV2|TRBJ2-5|.
TGTGCCAGCAGTGACTCGGAGGGCGAGACCCAGTACTTC
CASSDSEGETQYF
>TRBD1|TRBV5-1|TRBJ2-7|many
TGCGCCAGCAGCTTGGTCGGGACAGCCTACGAGCAGTACTTC
CASSLVGTAYEQYF
>.|TRBV27|TRBJ2-7|many
TGTGCCAGTGGTCGGGGACCCGTGGAGCAGTACTTC
CASGRGPVEQYF
>TRBD1|TRBV12-3/TRBV12-4|TRBJ1-5|many
TGTGCCAGCAGATCAGGGGGGGCAGGGGTTCAGCCCCAGCATTTT
CASRSGGAGVQPQHF
>.|TRBV3-1|TRBJ2-7|many
TGTGCCAGCAGCCAAAAAGGGAGTGAGGGGGAGCAGTACTTC
CASSQKGSEGEQYF
>.|TRBV28|TRBJ1-2|many
TGTGCCAGCAGTTCCGACATTTATGGCTACACCTTC
CASSSDIYGYTF
>.|TRBV30|TRBJ1-2|.
TGTGCCTGGAGTTTTTACTATGGCTACACCTTC
CAWSFYYGYTF
>.|TRBV9|TRBJ2-3|.
TGTGCCAGCAGAAGGTCGCAGCAAAACACAGATACGCAGTATTTT
CASRRSQQNTDTQYF
>TRBD2|TRBV28|TRBJ2-3|many
TGTGCCAGCAGTTTTGGTAGCGGGAGCACAGATACGCAGTATTTT
CASSFGSGSTDTQYF
>.|TRBV20-1|TRBJ1-5|many
TGCAGTGATCGGACAGCAGTGGTCTCGAGCAATCAGCCCCAGCATTTT
CSDRTAVVSSNQPQHF
>.|TRBV7-9|TRBJ2-1|many
TGTGCCAGCAGCGATAGGGGCGAGCGGTCCTACAATGAGCAGTTCTTC
CASSDRGERSYNEQFF
>TRBD2|TRBV9|TRBJ2-7|.
TGTGCCAGCAGCGCGGGGACTAGCGGGAACTACGAGCAGTACTTC
CASSAGTSGNYEQYF
>TRBD1|TRBV10-3|TRBJ1-2|few
TGTGCCATCAGTGGACGACAGGGGACCTATGGCTACACCTTC
CAISGRQGTYGYTF
>TRBD1|TRBV10-2|TRBJ1-5|few
TGCGCCAGCAGTGATCCGACAGGGGGCCGATATAGCAATCAGCCCCAGCATTTT
CASSDPTGGRYSNQPQHF
>TRBD1|TRBV12-3/TRBV12-4|TRBJ1-3|many
TGTGCCAGCAATTTCAGGGGGACTGGAAACACCATATATTTT
CASNFRGTGNTIYF
>.|TRBV9|TRBJ1-2|many
TGTGCCAGCAGCGTAGCGGCCGGTCGGGGCTACACCTTC
CASSVAAGRGYTF
>.|TRBV29-1|TRBJ1-2|.
TGCAGCGTGCCCGACAGGACCAACTATGGCTACACCTTC
CSVPDRTNYGYTF
>TRBD1|TRBV24-1|TRBJ2-1|.
TGTGCCACCAGTTTACAGGGGGGCTACAATGAGCAGTTCTTC
CATSLQGGYNEQFF
>.|TRBV5-6|TRBJ2-5|.
TGTGCCAGCAGCGGGGGCCTTTCGGCGACCCAGTACTTC
CASSGGLSATQYF
>.|TRBV7-3|TRBJ2-2|.
TGTGCCAGCAGGTCGGCTGACACCGGGGAGCTGTTTTTT
CASRSADTGELFF
>.|TRBV6-2/TRBV6-3|TRBJ2-1|.
TGTGCCAGCAGTGAACTCGGGGGAGTGATTGTCGGTGAGCAGTTCTTC
CASSELGGVIVGEQFF
>.|TRBV4-2|TRBJ2-7|.
TGTGCCAGCAGCCCAAGTAGTAGCATCTACGAGCAGTACTTC
CASSPSSSIYEQYF
>.|TRBV7-7|TRBJ1-5|.
TGTGCCAGCAGCTCTCGGGAACAAGTAGCGGAGGGCAATCAGCCCCAGCATTTT
CASSSREQVAEGNQPQHF
>.|TRBV5-1|TRBJ2-7|.
TGCGCCAGCAGCTGGGTGGGGCAGGGATCGTACGAGCAGTACTTC
CASSWVGQGSYEQYF
>.|TRBV5-1|TRBJ2-3|many
TGCGCCAGCAGCCTAATCACAGGACACACAGATACGCAGTATTTT
CASSLITGHTDTQYF
>.|TRBV5-5|TRBJ2-6|.
TGTGCCAGCAGCCTGGACTACTCTGGGGCCAACGTCCTGACTTTC
CASSLDYSGANVLTF
>TRBD1|TRBV28|TRBJ1-2|many
TGTGCCAGCAGTTTAACGGGACAGGGAGGGGGCTACACCTTC
CASSLTGQGGGYTF
>.|TRBV19|TRBJ1-1|few
TGTGCCAGTCGAACCGGCCTTACGGGAGCTGAAGCTTTCTTT
CASRTGLTGAEAFF
>.|TRBV28|TRBJ1-5|few
TGTGCCAGCAGTTTGTTCAGGAGTAATCAGCCCCAGCATTTT
CASSLFRSNQPQHF